This TCR beta chain was sequenced in a study of response to subunit inactivated influenza vaccine. The CDR3 runs to 17 residues. Trimming pared 1 base from V and 3 bases from J, leaving 16 bases between. As to this clonotype: The antigen is undetermined.

The study's findings and limits: The authors put forward the suggestion that each seasonal influenza vaccination may bring in only a limited number of new T cells.

TCRdb recomputed calls from the RT-PCR reads with MiXCR, one row per CDR3 protein. The top ten clones hold roughly 11% of a sample with about 650,000 distinct CDR3 sequences, around 14% of them seen once. The source is a man aged 45-60 years who received an inactivated influenza vaccine. The material sequenced was PBMCs from blood, taken approximately 13 days after vaccination. The chain employs TRBV12-3 or TRBV12-4 and TRBJ2-4, with a weak D call TRBD1 (6 bases). The CDR3 bases are TGTGCCAGCAGTTTAGGTCTTTGGGGCAGGGGCAAAAACATTCAGTACTTC. It is translated as CASSLGLWGRGKNIQYF.